The rows below give T cell receptor beta chains drawn from one sample of a study of regulatory T cells in long-lasting Graves disease. TCRdb re-called the multiplex PCR reads with MiXCR, one entry per CDR3 protein. Among around 420,000 distinct CDR3 sequences listed, 15% to 18% were seen once. Sample: peripheral blood mononuclear cells (PBMCs), taken at new diagnosis, from a patient treated with antithyroid drugs. The receptors shown here come from a female donor with Graves disease. Each CDR3 is given with its conserved first and last residue. D genes are given only for firm matches. Clone size is given for some rows only: seen once, a few or many times, or a class if the clone is expanded.

J | V | length | size | D | DNA | CDR3
TRBJ2-7 | TRBV6-1 | 14 | many | - | TGTGCCAGCAGCACCGACGGGATCTCCTACGAGCAGTACTTC | CASSTDGISYEQYF
TRBJ1-2 | TRBV5-1 | 16 | many | - | TGCGCCAGCAGCTTACGCGCCGGCCGACCGACGGGAGGCTACACCTTC | CASSLRAGRPTGGYTF
TRBJ1-1 | TRBV7-9 | 15 | few | - | TGTGCCAGCAGCTTTCCTGCAGAGGGGAACACTGAAGCTTTCTTT | CASSFPAEGNTEAFF
TRBJ2-7 | TRBV7-9 | 16 | few | - | TGTGCCAGCGGCTTAGGTACCCATGGGGGGACCTACGAGCAGTACTTC | CASGLGTHGGTYEQYF
TRBJ2-1 | TRBV19 | 12 | - | - | TGTGCCAGTACCCCGCCACTCGGTGAGCAGTTCTTC | CASTPPLGEQFF
TRBJ2-5 | TRBV19 | 13 | few | - | TGTGCCAGTAGTATAGGTCGTAGAGAGACCCAGTACTTC | CASSIGRRETQYF
TRBJ2-2 | TRBV5-1 | 13 | - | - | TGCGCCAGCAGTCCGGGGGTCCCCGGGGAGCTGTTTTTT | CASSPGVPGELFF
TRBJ2-5 | TRBV5-6 | 15 | many | TRBD1 | TGTGCCAGCAGCTTGCCGGGGACAGATCAAGAGACCCAGTACTTC | CASSLPGTDQETQYF
TRBJ1-1 | TRBV12-3/TRBV12-4 | 15 | - | - | TGTGCCAGCAGTGACCCAAGAGGGGTTGGCACTGAAGCTTTCTTT | CASSDPRGVGTEAFF
TRBJ2-1 | TRBV28 | 12 | - | - | TGTGCCAGCAGTTTTCCTTCCAATGAGCAGTTCTTC | CASSFPSNEQFF
TRBJ2-1 | TRBV24-1 | 13 | - | - | TGTGCCACCAGTGAGTACACGAGTGGGGAGCAGTTCTTC | CATSEYTSGEQFF
TRBJ2-2 | TRBV5-1 | 15 | many | - | TGCGCCAGCAGCTGGATGGACAGGAACACCGGGGAGCTGTTTTTT | CASSWMDRNTGELFF
TRBJ1-1 | TRBV28 | 14 | many | TRBD1 | TGTGCCAGCAGTGTCAGCCAGGGGACAGCTGAAGCTTTCTTT | CASSVSQGTAEAFF
TRBJ1-4 | TRBV28 | 15 | many | TRBD1 | TGTGCCAGCAGGGGGACAGGGTGGCGTGATGAAAAACTGTTTTTT | CASRGTGWRDEKLFF
TRBJ2-7 | TRBV7-2 | 13 | many | - | TGTGCCAGCAGCTTAGCTCAGGGCTACGAGCAGTACTTC | CASSLAQGYEQYF
TRBJ2-1 | TRBV7-2 | 12 | many | - | TGTGCCAGCAGCTTAGTGAGAGATGAGCAGTTCTTC | CASSLVRDEQFF
TRBJ2-5 | TRBV27 | 18 | many | TRBD2 | TGTGCCAGCAGCAAAGGACTAGCGGGAGGGCCGCTGTGGGAGACCCAGTACTTC | CASSKGLAGGPLWETQYF
TRBJ2-7 | TRBV10-3 | 15 | - | TRBD2 | TGTGCCATCAGTGAGTCGACGGGGAGGGCACGCGAGCAGTACTTC | CAISESTGRAREQYF
TRBJ1-5 | TRBV25-1 | 17 | many | - | TGTGCCAGCAGTGATGAGGGGCAGGGAAGTGGCAATCAGCCCCAGCATTTT | CASSDEGQGSGNQPQHF
TRBJ2-5 | TRBV6-5 | 13 | many | - | TGTGCCAGCAGTTACGGGCAGCAAGAGACCCAGTACTTC | CASSYGQQETQYF
TRBJ1-2 | TRBV5-1 | 16 | - | - | TGCGCCAGCAGCTTCTACCGAAAACAGACAGGCTATGGCTACACCTTC | CASSFYRKQTGYGYTF
TRBJ2-7 | TRBV7-2 | 12 | many | - | TGTGCCAGCAGCTTAGGGAGGGTAGAGCAGTACTTC | CASSLGRVEQYF
TRBJ1-1 | TRBV2 | 14 | many | - | TGTGCCAGCAGTGAAGAAAGCCGAGTGACTGAAGCTTTCTTT | CASSEESRVTEAFF
TRBJ2-1 | TRBV20-1 | 13 | many | TRBD1 | TGCAGTGCTAGAGGGTGGACAGGGCGGGAGCAGTTCTTC | CSARGWTGREQFF
TRBJ1-2 | TRBV2 | 15 | many | - | TGTGCCAGCAGTGAAACCCCGAGGGGCCACTATGGCTACACCTTC | CASSETPRGHYGYTF
TRBJ2-3 | TRBV6-1 | 17 | few | TRBD2 | TGTGCCAGCAGCCCCCCCTGGGCTAGCGGGGGTGAAGATACGCAGTATTTT | CASSPPWASGGEDTQYF
TRBJ1-1 | TRBV20-1 | 14 | many | - | TGCAGTGCTAAAGACAGACTCATGAACACTGAAGCTTTCTTT | CSAKDRLMNTEAFF
TRBJ2-5 | TRBV20-1 | 13 | many | - | TGCAGTGCTAGACTGGGGGGTGGAGAGACCCAGTACTTC | CSARLGGGETQYF
TRBJ1-1 | TRBV7-9 | 14 | - | - | TGTGCCAGCAGGGGTGGGTGGAGGAACACTGAAGCTTTCTTT | CASRGGWRNTEAFF
TRBJ2-7 | TRBV4-1 | 16 | few | TRBD1 | TGCGCCAGCAGCCAAGGGAAGGACAGGGTTTTTAACGAGCAGTACTTC | CASSQGKDRVFNEQYF
TRBJ1-5 | TRBV30 | 14 | many | TRBD1 | TGTGCCTGGAGTTCAGACAGGGTGTCTCAGCCCCAGCATTTT | CAWSSDRVSQPQHF
TRBJ2-7 | TRBV27 | 15 | many | TRBD2 | TGTGCCAGCAGTTTATTCGGGGGGGTCTCCTACGAGCAGTACTTC | CASSLFGGVSYEQYF
TRBJ2-2 | TRBV15 | 18 | many | - | TGTGCCACCAGCAGTCCCGCCGGAAGTGGTTCGAACACCGGGGAGCTGTTTTTT | CATSSPAGSGSNTGELFF
TRBJ2-2 | TRBV5-1 | 16 | many | - | TGCGCCAGCAGCTTGTCCGGTGTTGGAGGAACCGGGGAGCTGTTTTTT | CASSLSGVGGTGELFF
TRBJ2-3 | TRBV29-1 | 17 | many | TRBD2 | TGCAGCGTTGGAGGGACTAGCGGTCACTATAGCACAGATACGCAGTATTTT | CSVGGTSGHYSTDTQYF
TRBJ2-5 | TRBV27 | 16 | many | - | TGTGCCAGCAGTTTATCCGGGCCCCCGGCGGGGGAGACCCAGTACTTC | CASSLSGPPAGETQYF
TRBJ1-4 | TRBV7-2 | 14 | many | TRBD1 | TGTGCCAGCAGTAGGAAGACAGGGTACGAAAAACTGTTTTTT | CASSRKTGYEKLFF